Following are 27 T cell receptor beta chains from one sample sequenced in a study of cytomegalovirus exposure and HLA in healthy donors. Using immunoSEQ multiplex PCR, the repertoire was profiled, and TCRdb retains in-frame clones only, with some absent. Here the sample spans 75,000 to 95,000 clones, about 96% being singletons. Specimen: PBMCs. These TCRs come from a man in his late teens or twenties in good health and CMV-seronegative.

This sequence joins TRBV10-1 and TRBJ2-4; D ambiguous. Looked up from germline, CDR1 is WNHNN and CDR2 is SYGVQD (reference sequence). There are 17 residues in the CDR3. V was pared by 1 base and J by 1 base, with 14 bases between. The CDR3 protein is CASSEFGLESAKNIQYF. CDR3 DNA: TGCGCCAGCAGTGAGTTTGGGTTGGAGTCGGCCAAAAACATTCAGTACTTC.

J is TRBJ1-1 and V is TRBV29-1, with D perhaps matching TRBD1 (6 bases). Trimming took off 4 bases at V and 0 bases at J, with 12 bases between the two ends. This CDR3 has 14 amino acids. From germline, CDR1 is SQVTM and CDR2 ANQGSEA. CDR3 sequence: CSVAGGHLNTEAFF. The CDR3 DNA is TGCAGCGTTGCGGGGGGGCACTTGAACACTGAAGCTTTCTTT.

CDR3 amino acids: CASSVGRSFDYGYTF. CDR3 in DNA: TGTGCCAGCAGCGTAGGACGGAGTTTCGACTATGGCTACACCTTC. V and J are TRBV9 and TRBJ1-2, with D unresolved. V was clipped by 0 bases and J by 3 bases, with 12 bases between them. The CDR3 contains 15 residues. In germline, CDR1 is SGDLS, CDR2 YYNGEE.

This chain connects TRBV18 to TRBJ1-3, with D hard to call. With 5 bases removed from V and 1 base from J, the gap between germline ends came to 6 bases. CDR1 is KGHSH and CDR2 is LQKENI in the germline V gene. The CDR3 has 13 amino acids. The CDR3 DNA reads as TGTGCCAGCTCAATCTCGTCTGGAAACACCATATATTTT. It specifies CASSISSGNTIYF.

The gene calls are TRBV9 and TRBJ2-7, with 12 bases fitting TRBD2. The CDR3 spans 14 residues. From germline, CDR1 is SGDLS and CDR2 YYNGEE. The V segment lost 3 bases and the J segment 4 bases; nucleotides outside the gene matches: 2. CDR3 DNA: TGTGCCAGCAGCGCGGGGACTAGCGGGTACGAGCAGTACTTC. It specifies CASSAGTSGYEQYF.

V and J are TRBV7-9 and TRBJ1-2; D gene ambiguous. CDR1 is SEHNR, CDR2 FQNEAQ, per germline (reference sequence). The CDR3 has 15 residues. Trimming left V 1 base short and J 8 bases short, with 17 bases between. CDR3 loop: CASSLGSGGPGGYTF. CDR3 bases: TGTGCCAGCAGCTTAGGGTCGGGAGGCCCGGGAGGCTACACCTTC.

The gene calls are TRBV11-3 and TRBJ1-2, with D perhaps TRBD1 (6 bases). The CDR3 consists of 13 residues. V was cut by 3 bases and J by 7 bases, with 12 bases left in between. The V gene's germline CDR1 is SGHNT and CDR2 YENEEA. CDR3 sequence reads: CASSFNRAPGYTF. The CDR3 DNA is TGTGCCAGCAGCTTCAACAGGGCACCTGGCTACACCTTC.

This clone appeared once. V usage is TRBV4-1 and J usage is TRBJ1-2, with D possibly matching TRBD1 (5 bases). CDR1 is MGHRA and CDR2 is YSYEKL in the germline V gene. The CDR3 contains 16 residues. The V gene lost 1 base and the J gene lost 5 bases, with 17 bases spanning the gap. The CDR3: CASSQGRGRGSYGYTF. Here the CDR3 DNA reads TGCGCCAGCAGCCAAGGGCGGGGACGGGGGAGTTATGGCTACACCTTC.

The J gene is TRBJ2-4, the V gene TRBV5-1; 9 nucleotides align to TRBD1. This CDR3 comprises 15 residues. The junction had 7 bases not matched to a gene; V was cut back by 4 bases and J by 5 bases. CDR1 and CDR2 (germline): SGHRS, YFSETQ. The CDR3 loop is CASSKSRTGENIQYF. CDR3 bases: TGCGCCAGCAGCAAGAGCCGGACAGGGGAAAACATTCAGTACTTC.

This chain uses TRBV29-1 with TRBJ2-5, with D tentatively TRBD1 (5 bases). Between the trimmed V and J ends, which lost 4 bases and 2 bases, there was a span of 8 bases. The length of the CDR3 is 12 residues. Germline V CDR1 and CDR2: SQVTM, ANQGSEA. CDR3 nucleotides: TGCAGCGTTGGGGGCTGGCAAGAGACCCAGTACTTC. It specifies CSVGGWQETQYF.

This clone was observed a few times. The chain couples TRBV2 to TRBJ1-3, with D uncertain. Germline assignment: CDR1 SNHLY and CDR2 FYNNEI. V was shortened by 5 bases and J by 0 bases, with 8 bases between the two germline ends. The CDR3 is made up of 14 amino acids. CDR3 coding DNA: TGTGCCAGCAGTCGTGGCAACTCTGGAAACACCATATATTTT. Protein sequence: CASSRGNSGNTIYF. Full variable domain (remainder filled in from reference TRBV2 and TRBJ1-3): EPEVTQTPSHQVTQMGQEVILRCVPISNHLYFYWYRQILGQKVEFLVSFYNNEISEKSEIFDDQFSVERPDGSNFTLKIRSTKLEDSAMYFCASSRGNSGNTIYFGEGSWLTVV.

This clone was picked up one time. The chain combines TRBV10-3 with TRBJ2-7, with a possible D match to TRBD1 (7 bases). Trimming stripped 8 bases from V and 0 bases from J, with 14 bases between. Looked up from germline, CDR1 is ENHRY and CDR2 is SYGVKD. The CDR3 runs to 14 residues. The CDR3 DNA reads as TGTGCCATCGGAAGCAGGGGGGACTCCTACGAGCAGTACTTC. Residues: CAIGSRGDSYEQYF.

This rearrangement joins TRBV6-5 to TRBJ2-6, with D unresolved. There are 15 residues in the CDR3. Trimming cost V 7 bases and J 4 bases, with 14 bases left between them. Germline CDR1 MNHEY, CDR2 SVGAGI. CDR3 region: CASKPKSSGANVLTF. CDR3 sequence (DNA): TGTGCCAGCAAACCCAAGAGCTCGGGGGCCAACGTCCTGACTTTC.

This rearrangement joins TRBV5-1 to TRBJ2-5; D is perhaps TRBD1 (5 bases). This CDR3 is 17 amino acids long. Germline-derived CDR1 and CDR2 are SGHRS and YFSETQ. Trimming took off 5 bases at V and 1 base at J, with 21 bases between the two ends. The CDR3 loop reads CASRNRFGASLQETQYF. CDR3 sequence (DNA): TGCGCCAGCAGAAATAGATTTGGGGCATCCCTCCAAGAGACCCAGTACTTC.

This sequence joins TRBV27 and TRBJ1-2; D might be TRBD1 (6 bases). V was shortened by 3 bases and J by 7 bases, with 12 bases between the two germline ends. The CDR3 sequence is 13 residues long. Looked up from germline, CDR1 is MNHEY and CDR2 is SMNVEV (reference sequence). CDR3 loop: CASSFTQGSGYTF. Here the CDR3 DNA reads TGTGCCAGCAGTTTTACGCAGGGGAGTGGCTACACCTTC.

The chain combines TRBV30 with TRBJ1-3; D is uncertain. Trimming took 2 bases from V and 4 from J, leaving 12 bases between them. Germline CDR1 GTSNPN, CDR2 SVGIG (reference sequence). The CDR3 consists of 14 residues. DNA for the CDR3: TGTGCCTGGAGTCCGGGGATTTCAGGAAACACCATATATTTT. Protein product: CAWSPGISGNTIYF.

The chain combines TRBV5-6 with TRBJ2-1, with 9 bases aligning to TRBD1. CDR3 size: 16 residues. The J segment lost 6 bases and the V segment lost 0 bases, leaving 7 bases of the junction unmatched. The germline CDR1 and CDR2 sequences are SGHDT and YYEEEE. CDR3 sequence reads: CASSLGRTGDINEQFF. The CDR3 DNA reads TGTGCCAGCAGCTTGGGAAGGACAGGGGACATCAATGAGCAGTTCTTC. Full variable domain (outside the CDR3, taken from reference TRBV5-6 and TRBJ2-1): DAGVTQSPTHLIKTRGQQVTLRCSPKSGHDTVSWYQQALGQGPQFIFQYYEEEERQRGNFPDRFSGHQFPNYSSELNVNALLLGDSALYLCASSLGRTGDINEQFFGPGTRLTVL.

The chain couples TRBV5-1 to TRBJ2-6; 8 positions agree with TRBD1. CDR1 SGHRS and CDR2 YFSETQ come from the germline V gene. The CDR3 length is 17 residues. With V trimmed by 5 bases and J by 0 bases, 7 bases remained unmatched. The CDR3 is CASSSTGDPSGANVLTF. DNA of the CDR3: TGCGCCAGCAGTTCGACAGGGGACCCCTCTGGGGCCAACGTCCTGACTTTC. The full variable domain, in which reference TRBV5-1 and TRBJ2-6 provide the parts outside the CDR3, is KAGVTQTPRYLIKTRGQQVTLSCSPISGHRSVSWYQQTPGQGLQFLFEYFSETQRNKGNFPGRFSGRQFSNSRSEMNVSTLELGDSALYLCASSSTGDPSGANVLTFGAGSRLTVL.

The chain links TRBV5-1 to TRBJ2-1, with 11 nucleotides matching TRBD2. V shed 4 bases and J 6 bases; nucleotides not matched to a gene: 12. Germline CDR1 is SGHRS and CDR2 is YFSETQ. CDR3 length: 17 residues. The CDR3 here is CASSRSVDSGRVNEQFF. The DNA of the CDR3 is TGCGCCAGCAGCCGCTCCGTTGATAGCGGGAGGGTCAATGAGCAGTTCTTC.

The V gene is TRBV28, the J gene TRBJ1-1; 7 nucleotides align to TRBD1. Per germline, CDR1 MDHEN and CDR2 SYDVKM. Trimming cost V 5 bases and J 3 bases; bases outside gene matches: 6. The CDR3 totals 14 residues. CDR3 loop: CASSGTDRDTEAFF. The CDR3 DNA reads TGTGCCAGCAGTGGGACCGACAGGGACACTGAAGCTTTCTTT.

V usage is TRBV7-8 and J usage is TRBJ1-5; TRBD1 agrees at 12 bases. The germline CDR1 and CDR2 sequences are SGHVS and FQNEAQ. The CDR3 runs to 18 residues. The ends lost 5 bases at V and 1 base at J; junction bases unmatched: 9. In DNA, the CDR3 is TGTGCCAGCAGCCTCCCGGGACAGGGGGCGCGGAGCAATCAGCCCCAGCATTTT. This codes for CASSLPGQGARSNQPQHF.

The chain employs TRBV7-2 and TRBJ2-5, with 8 bases lining up with TRBD2. CDR1 is SGHTA and CDR2 is FQGNSA in the germline V gene. The CDR3 has 16 residues. V gave up 3 bases and J gave up 5 bases; unmatched junction bases: 11. The CDR3 loop reads CASSFVAGRSGETQYF. CDR3 bases: TGTGCCAGCAGCTTTGTAGCGGGGCGTTCAGGGGAGACCCAGTACTTC.

This rearrangement joins TRBV28 to TRBJ2-7, with TRBD1 identical over 8 bases. The CDR3 loop spans 12 amino acids. From germline, CDR1 is MDHEN and CDR2 SYDVKM. V lost 8 bases to trimming and J lost 5 bases; unmatched junction nucleotides: 5. CDR3 region: CASETGVNEQYF. CDR3 sequence (DNA): TGTGCCAGCGAGACAGGGGTTAACGAGCAGTACTTC.

This clone came up a few times. The chain joins TRBV5-6 to TRBJ2-7; TRBD1 might be the D (6 bases). The CDR3 is 17 amino acids. V was clipped by 6 bases and J by 6 bases, with 28 bases between them. Germline V lookup: CDR1 SGHDT, CDR2 YYEEEE. For the CDR3, the DNA is TGTGCCAGCACCCCAAGACAAGACCTAGGACAGCTCGGCGAGCAGTACTTC. This gives the protein CASTPRQDLGQLGEQYF.

J is TRBJ1-2 and V is TRBV5-6; D is unclear. The CDR3 is 13 amino acids. From germline, CDR1 is SGHDT and CDR2 YYEEEE. V was clipped by 1 base and J by 5 bases, with 9 bases between them. The CDR3 DNA follows: TGTGCCAGCAGCTTGAAACAGTTTTATGGCTACACCTTC. Amino acids: CASSLKQFYGYTF. The full variable domain, completed using reference TRBV5-6 and TRBJ1-2, is DAGVTQSPTHLIKTRGQQVTLRCSPKSGHDTVSWYQQALGQGPQFIFQYYEEEERQRGNFPDRFSGHQFPNYSSELNVNALLLGDSALYLCASSLKQFYGYTFGSGTRLTVV.

The V call is TRBV6-5, the J call TRBJ2-7; D unclear. Germline V lookup: CDR1 MNHEY, CDR2 SVGAGI. Trimming cost V 0 bases and J 2 bases, with 8 bases left between them. There are 14 residues in the CDR3. Here the CDR3 DNA reads TGTGCCAGCAGTTACTCCAGCGCCGCCTACGAGCAGTACGTC. The encoded protein is CASSYSSAAYEQYV.

The gene calls are TRBV27 and TRBJ2-1; 9 bases map to TRBD2. Trimming cost V 3 bases and J 8 bases; bases outside gene matches: 8. Germline V gene data show CDR1 as MNHEY and CDR2 as SMNVEV (reference sequence). This CDR3 region has 15 residues. The CDR3 bases are TGTGCCAGCAGTTTGACCGGGACTAGCTTCGATGAGCAGTTCTTC. Translating gives CASSLTGTSFDEQFF.